The 4 T cell receptor beta chains listed next were all sequenced from one sample in a study of T cells after yellow fever vaccination. TCRdb re-analysed the 5' RACE reads in MiXCR, keeping a single row per CDR3 protein. Found here are about 96,000 distinct CDR3 sequences, roughly 8.2% of them singletons; the top ten hold around a sixth. Sample: CD8+ T cells not binding an NS4B(214-222) dextramer, sorted from PBMCs, taken approximately 15 days after the first yellow fever vaccination. The receptor source for this set is a man between 18 and 35 years old who received the YFV17D yellow fever vaccine.

This clonotype was counted between two and nine times. The V and J genes are TRBV10-3 and TRBJ2-3; D is possibly TRBD2 (5 bases). This CDR3 comprises 15 residues. Looked up from germline, CDR1 is ENHRY and CDR2 is SYGVKD. Between the trimmed V and J ends, which lost 6 bases and 2 bases, there was a span of 15 bases. The CDR3 protein is CAISSISASTDTQYF. CDR3 in DNA: TGTGCCATCAGCTCGATTAGCGCGTCCACAGATACGCAGTATTTT.

This clonotype was seen only a few times. The genes are TRBV29-1 and TRBJ1-1; D may be TRBD1 (6 bases). The CDR3 covers 15 residues. Germline CDR1 and CDR2: SQVTM and ANQGSEA. Trimming removed 4 bases from V and 5 bases from J, with 20 bases in between. CDR3 in amino acids: CSVVGLGGRGTEAFF. CDR3 nucleotides: TGCAGCGTTGTTGGGTTGGGGGGCAGAGGTACTGAAGCTTTCTTT.

This clonotype was seen only a few times. This chain links TRBV10-3 with TRBJ2-7, with 10 bases aligning to TRBD1. J was trimmed by 2 bases and V by 6 bases; bases with no gene match: 4. Germline V CDR1 and CDR2: ENHRY, SYGVKD. The CDR3 contains 14 residues. The CDR3 region is CAISEGQGAYEQYF. CDR3 in DNA: TGTGCCATCAGCGAAGGACAGGGGGCCTACGAGCAGTACTTC.

The chain employs TRBV7-8 and TRBJ1-4; TRBD1 agrees at 8 bases. Germline V gene lookup returns CDR1 SGHVS and CDR2 FQNEAQ. CDR3 length: 15 amino acids. V lost 5 bases to trimming and J lost 4 bases; unmatched junction nucleotides: 6. The CDR3, as DNA: TGTGCCAGCAGCGTCGGGACAGGAATTAATGAAAAACTGTTTTTT. Protein product: CASSVGTGINEKLFF.